The TCR beta chain described here comes from a study of regulatory and conventional T cells in RAG deficiency. The CDR3 extends over 15 amino acids. CDR1 and CDR2 from the germline V gene are SGHTA and FQGNSA. V was trimmed by 1 base and J by 0 bases, leaving 9 bases between them. Produced via immunoSEQ multiplex PCR; TCRdb's table is partial and in-frame only. The profile shows tens of thousands of clones, about 95% of them singletons. Genomic DNA came from blood conventional CD4+ T cells gated CD25-low CD127-high. These sequences were also reported in another study, on regulatory T cells. That report adds: The primer mix had 52 TRBV and 13 TRBJ primers.

The origin of this receptor is a human donor in good health. The chain has TRBV7-2 and TRBJ1-1; maybe TRBD1 (6 bases). The sample comprised CD25- CD4+ T cells sorted from blood. The CDR3 protein is CASSLETGLNTEAFF. The CDR3 DNA reads as TGTGCCAGCAGCTTAGAAACAGGGTTGAACACTGAAGCTTTCTTT.